Presented here are 21 T cell receptor beta chains from one specimen sequenced in a study of blood T cells in healthy people across ages. The second PCR ran about 6 to 12 cycles with a sample-barcoded 5' primer and J-beta primers. MiXCR was run by TCRdb on the 5' RACE reads, yielding one entry per CDR3 protein. Here the sample spans 550,000 to 700,000 distinct CDR3 sequences, 25% to 30% being singletons. The sequencing input was blood. These receptors all stem from a woman between 65 and 79 years old in good health.

In its sample, this clonotype was seen a few times. The chain uses TRBV18 and TRBJ2-5; 7 nucleotides match TRBD1. The J call is in doubt because the DNA end fits TRBJ2-7 better. This CDR3 has 14 amino acids. From germline, CDR1 is KGHSH and CDR2 LQKENI. CDR3 amino acids: CASSLGQMAYEQYF. Written as DNA, the CDR3 is TGTGCCAGCTCACTGGGACAGATGGCCTACGAGCAGTACTTC.

This CDR3 is CSVSTPKAGNTEAFF. CDR3 nucleotide sequence: TGCAGTGTTTCTACCCCCAAAGCGGGGAACACTGAAGCTTTCTTT. This sequence joins TRBV20-1 and TRBJ1-1; the D is unclear. Germline loops: CDR1 DFQATT, CDR2 SNEGSKA (reference sequence). V was pared by 7 bases and J by 1 base, with 19 bases between. The CDR3 sequence is 15 residues long.

J is TRBJ2-1 and V is TRBV20-1; D is possibly TRBD1 (6 bases). V lost 2 bases, J lost 2 bases, and 13 bases lay in between. Germline-derived CDR1 and CDR2 are DFQATT and SNEGSKA (reference sequence). The CDR3 runs to 15 residues. The CDR3 DNA is TGCAGTGCTAGATATCTAGGGGGAACCTACAATGAGCAGTTCTTC. It translates to CSARYLGGTYNEQFF.

This clonotype was seen a handful of times. The chain combines TRBV4-2 with TRBJ2-5; 11 nucleotides align to TRBD2. The germline gives CDR1 LGHNA, CDR2 YNFKEQ. The CDR3 consists of 15 residues. The junction had 3 bases not matched to a gene; V was cut back by 3 bases and J by 3 bases. The CDR3 spells CASSQGSGGEETQYF. Written as DNA, the CDR3 is TGTGCCAGCAGCCAGGGTAGCGGGGGGGAAGAGACCCAGTACTTC.

This clonotype was counted between two and nine times. The rearrangement joins TRBV5-6 to TRBJ2-3; D may be TRBD2 (7 bases). The CDR3 runs to 15 residues. Germline CDR1 is SGHDT and CDR2 is YYEEEE. V lost 3 bases and J lost 0, with 11 bases in between. The CDR3 nucleotides read TGTGCCAGCAGCTGGGGGGGCCCTAGCACAGATACGCAGTATTTT. Translation gives CASSWGGPSTDTQYF.

J is TRBJ1-1 and V is TRBV29-1, with TRBD1 as a possible D gene (6 bases). CDR3 length equals 13 residues. Deletions cut 6 bases from V and 1 base from J, with 12 bases between. Germline CDR1 reads SQVTM; CDR2 reads ANQGSEA. In DNA form, the CDR3 reads TGCAGCGTAAAGGGGGATCGGAACACTGAAGCTTTCTTT. Translation: CSVKGDRNTEAFF.

The rearrangement links TRBV5-4 to TRBJ2-1, with 8 bases that match TRBD1. Per germline, CDR1 SGHNT and CDR2 YYREEE (reference sequence). The length of the CDR3 is 15 residues. The trim removed 4 bases at V and 14 bases at J, leaving 17 bases unmatched. The CDR3 sequence is CASSNRDRLNQLKFF. DNA of the CDR3: TGTGCCAGCAGCAACCGGGACAGGCTAAATCAGTTGAAGTTCTTC.

This clonotype was counted only a few times. The CDR3 region is CASSLLHRVETQYF. CDR3 in DNA: TGTGCCAGCAGCTTGCTCCACAGGGTGGAGACCCAGTACTTC. The chain joins TRBV7-2 to TRBJ2-5, with D possibly TRBD1 on 6 matching bases. The CDR3 contains 14 residues. V was shortened by 3 bases and J by 5 bases, with 13 bases between the two germline ends. Germline values: CDR1 SGHTA, CDR2 FQGNSA.

The chain recombines TRBV6-1 with TRBJ2-3; 9 nucleotides match TRBD2. The CDR3 spans 19 residues. Germline V gives CDR1 MNHNS, CDR2 SASEGT. Unmatched junction bases numbered 16, after V lost 4 bases and J lost 2 bases. CDR3: CASSVVPSGTSTHTDTQYF. CDR3 sequence (DNA): TGTGCCAGCAGTGTTGTTCCTAGCGGGACCTCGACACACACAGATACGCAGTATTTT.

At least ten counts were recorded for this clonotype. The chain uses TRBV7-9 and TRBJ2-5; D possibly corresponds to TRBD2 (5 bases). This CDR3 comprises 14 residues. Germline assignment: CDR1 SEHNR and CDR2 FQNEAQ (reference sequence). V dropped 3 bases and J dropped 5 bases, with 13 bases sitting between them. The CDR3 region has the DNA TGTGCCAGCAGCTTCGACCACGCGGGTGAGACCCAGTACTTC. Translating it yields CASSFDHAGETQYF. The complete variable domain, with remaining parts taken from reference TRBV7-9 and TRBJ2-5, reads DTGVSQNPRHKITKRGQNVTFRCDPISEHNRLYWYRQTLGQGPEFLTYFQNEAQLEKSRLLSDRFSAERPKGSFSTLEIQRTEQGDSAMYLCASSFDHAGETQYFGPGTRLLVL.

Many counts were recorded for this clonotype. At one of its ends the junction is not consistent with the germline gene, which may arise from a read error. V gene TRBV7-7 combines with J gene TRBJ2-7; D possibly corresponds to TRBD2 (5 bases). This CDR3 spans 13 amino acids. CDR1 is SSHAT, CDR2 FNYEAQ, per germline (reference sequence). CDR3 nucleotide sequence: TGTGCTAGCAGCGCTGGAGCGGAATACGAGCAGTACTTC. This sequence encodes CASSAGAEYEQYF.

The J gene is TRBJ2-5, the V gene TRBV7-9; D perhaps matches TRBD2 (6 bases). The length of the CDR3 is 15 residues. V lost 5 bases, J lost 2 bases, and 15 bases lay in between. Germline assignment: CDR1 SEHNR and CDR2 FQNEAQ (reference sequence). The CDR3 spells CASSPAEGLQETQYF. CDR3 nucleotide sequence: TGTGCCAGCAGCCCAGCGGAGGGCTTACAAGAGACCCAGTACTTC.

For this clonotype: Its ends do not fully match the called genes, so a read error is possible. The gene calls are TRBV6-1 and TRBJ1-2; D is unresolved. The CDR3 is 12 amino acids. Germline-derived CDR1 and CDR2 are MNHNS and SASEGT. Written as DNA, the CDR3 is TGTGCCAGCAGTGAAGGAAACTGTGGCTACACCTTC. The encoded protein is CASSEGNCGYTF.

The genes are TRBV7-2 and TRBJ2-7; D is tentatively TRBD1 or TRBD2 (5 bases each). From germline, CDR1 is SGHTA and CDR2 FQGNSA. The CDR3 covers 14 residues. The V end lost 5 bases, the J end lost 2 bases, and 13 bases lay between the germline ends. The CDR3 DNA is TGTGCCAGCAGCCCAGGGAGCGCTCCCTACGAGCAGTACTTC. Translating gives CASSPGSAPYEQYF.

This clonotype was recorded a few times. The chain uses TRBV6-1 and TRBJ2-5; D might be TRBD2 (5 bases). The J call may not be correct, given that the DNA end is closer to TRBJ2-1. Germline CDR1 is MNHNS and CDR2 is SASEGT. The CDR3 is made up of 12 amino acids. The CDR3 nucleotides are TGTGCCAGCAACGGACGCGGGTATGAGCAGTTCTTC. It encodes CASNGRGYEQFF.

This clonotype was seen more than once but under ten times. V gene TRBV25-1 combines with J gene TRBJ2-7, with D hard to call. The V gene's germline CDR1 is MGHDK and CDR2 SYGVNS. V was pared by 1 base and J by 6 bases, with 13 bases between. The CDR3 sequence is 14 residues long. The CDR3 here is CASSESVGPSEQYF. DNA of the CDR3: TGTGCCAGCAGTGAATCAGTAGGGCCCAGCGAGCAGTACTTC.

This chain links TRBV9 with TRBJ2-1; a possible D gene is TRBD2 (5 bases). V lost 0 bases and J lost 1, with 8 bases in between. The germline CDR1 and CDR2 sequences are SGDLS and YYNGEE. The CDR3 length is 15 residues. The CDR3 spells CASSVVPGSYNEQFF. CDR3 in DNA: TGTGCCAGCAGCGTAGTACCGGGGTCCTACAATGAGCAGTTCTTC.

Written as DNA, the CDR3 is TGTGCCAGCAGCCAGGTGCTGGGCACTGAAGCTTTCTTT. The encoded protein is CASSQVLGTEAFF. V is TRBV4-2 and J is TRBJ1-1; D gene ambiguous. V lost 3 bases and J lost 4, with 9 bases in between. CDR3 length: 13 residues. Germline loops: CDR1 LGHNA, CDR2 YNFKEQ.

V is TRBV29-1 and J is TRBJ2-1; 9 bases are shared with TRBD2. Germline V gene sequence: CDR1 SQVTM, CDR2 ANQGSEA. This CDR3 has 17 residues. The trim removed 3 bases at V and 0 bases at J, leaving 9 bases unmatched. DNA for the CDR3: TGCAGCGTTGATAAGCGGGGGGCCGCCATCTCCTACAATGAGCAGTTCTTC. This encodes CSVDKRGAAISYNEQFF.

The chain links TRBV11-2 to TRBJ2-5; 7 bases map to TRBD1. The better agreement between TRBJ2-1 and the DNA end casts doubt on the J call. The CDR3 runs 16 residues. The germline V gene encodes CDR1 SGHAT and CDR2 FQNNGV. Here the CDR3 reads CASSAWDRRLQGEQFF. CDR3 bases: TGTGCCAGCAGCGCCTGGGACAGACGGCTTCAGGGGGAGCAGTTCTTC.

This clonotype has more than one count but fewer than ten. A much larger clone is a single base away; this may be a read error. The rearrangement links TRBV28 to TRBJ2-7; possible D gene TRBD2, 6 bases. This CDR3 has 15 amino acids. V was clipped by 8 bases and J by 6 bases, with 23 bases between them. Germline CDR1 MDHEN, CDR2 SYDVKM. CDR3 loop: CASLSNRGGNCEQYF. The CDR3, as DNA: TGTGCCAGCTTAAGCAATCGGGGAGGAAACTGCGAGCAGTACTTC.